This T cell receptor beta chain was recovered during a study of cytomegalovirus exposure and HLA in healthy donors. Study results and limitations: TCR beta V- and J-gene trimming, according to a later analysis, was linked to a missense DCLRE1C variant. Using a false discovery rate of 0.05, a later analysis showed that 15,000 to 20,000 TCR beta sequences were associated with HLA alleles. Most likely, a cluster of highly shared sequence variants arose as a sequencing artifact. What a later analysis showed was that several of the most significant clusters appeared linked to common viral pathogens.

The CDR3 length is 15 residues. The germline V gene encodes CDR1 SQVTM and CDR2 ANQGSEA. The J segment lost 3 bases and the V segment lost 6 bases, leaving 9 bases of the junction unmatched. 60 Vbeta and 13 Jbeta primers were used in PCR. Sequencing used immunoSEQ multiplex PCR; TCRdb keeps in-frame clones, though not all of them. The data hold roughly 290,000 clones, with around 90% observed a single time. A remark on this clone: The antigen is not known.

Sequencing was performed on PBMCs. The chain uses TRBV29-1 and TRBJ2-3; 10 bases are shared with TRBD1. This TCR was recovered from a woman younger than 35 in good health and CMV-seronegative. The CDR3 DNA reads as TGCAGCGTGGTACCGGGGGACAGGGGAACAGATACGCAGTATTTT. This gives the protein CSVVPGDRGTDTQYF.